This T cell receptor beta chain is drawn from a study of T-cell memory formation after mild COVID-19. This clonotype was seen a few times. Its specificity is not known. TCRdb re-analysed the 5' RACE reads in MiXCR, keeping a single row per CDR3 protein. Of about 600,000 distinct CDR3 sequences listed, less than 25% are singletons. General study findings and limits: Nothing confirmed that second-wave clones peaking on day 37 were specific for SARS-CoV-2. Contracting CD4+ clones lay largely in CM and EM, with CD8+ ones residing in EMRA.

CDR3 length equals 13 residues. The V gene's germline CDR1 is SEHNR and CDR2 FQNEAQ (reference sequence). V lost 4 bases and J 3 bases, leaving 10 bases between the germline ends. The chain combines TRBV7-9 with TRBJ2-7; D unresolved. The sequence derives from an adult woman who had mild COVID-19 (a few samples of this study predate the infection). Cell type and time point are not known. Sequenced material: PBMCs or a T cell subset sorted from them (not recorded which). The CDR3: CASSWLGLYEQYF. CDR3 in DNA: TGTGCCAGCAGCTGGCTCGGGCTCTACGAGCAGTACTTC.